Here is one T cell receptor (beta chain) with its context. Its antigen is not identified. The authors made TCR beta cDNA libraries by 5'RACE template switching. This switching added a universal primer site and UMIs. TCRdb re-called the 5' RACE reads and gives one entry per CDR3 protein, without DNA. This sample lists fewer than 7,500 distinct CDR3 sequences; its ten largest clones have roughly 60%. The data derive from a study of T cells expressing NK-cell markers. Study outcomes and limitations: The dominant NKG2C+ clonotypes represented roughly 1.0-7.5% of CD8+ T cells in five or six donors. Where a handful of donors were concerned, these clonotypes also led the CD3+CD56-NKG2C+ fraction.

The CDR3 extends over 12 amino acids. The J gene is TRBJ1-2, the V gene TRBV12-3 or TRBV12-4. This sequence was found in a man aged 18 to 29 in good health. The sequencing sample was made of blood T cells: a sorted CD56 or NKG2C T cell subset, CD4+ or CD8+ T cells, or bulk PBMC T cells (not recorded which). CDR3 region: CASSVGFYGYTF.